These 23 T cell receptor beta chains share one sample of origin, sequenced in a study of blood T cell repertoires in COVID-19. This table comes from immunoSEQ multiplex PCR, and its TCRdb copy is limited to in-frame clones, with some not included. The sample contains around 120,000 clones, about 80% of which appear only once. The sample consisted of peripheral blood. These receptors all stem from a human donor in a cohort sampled during active COVID-19.

The rearrangement uses TRBV3-1 (or the pseudogene TRBV3-2) and TRBJ2-5, with 9 bases matching TRBD1. This CDR3 is 17 amino acids long. Looked up from germline, CDR1 is LGHDT and CDR2 is YNNKEL (reference sequence). V dropped 4 bases and J dropped 4; count of bases not matched to a gene: 13. The CDR3 sequence is CASSRAGTGSTGETQYF. The CDR3 coding sequence is TGTGCCAGCAGCCGAGCCGGGACAGGGTCGACCGGAGAGACCCAGTACTTC.

This clone has only a few counts. The DNA of the CDR3 is TGTGCCAGCAGCAAAGCGCTCGCCTGGGGGGGGGCCACTGAAGCTTTCTTT. Translating gives CASSKALAWGGATEAFF. The V and J genes are TRBV21-1 and TRBJ1-1. TRBV21-1 is shown as a pseudogene. The CDR3 loop spans 17 amino acids.

The rearrangement uses TRBV9 and TRBJ1-2; D uncertain. The CDR3 length is 14 residues. CDR1 SGDLS and CDR2 YYNGEE come from the germline V gene. V was shortened by 0 bases and J by 2 bases, with 8 bases between the two germline ends. This CDR3 is CASSVGEQNYGYTF. The DNA of the CDR3 is TGTGCCAGCAGCGTAGGTGAACAGAACTATGGCTACACCTTC.

The rearrangement links TRBV27 to TRBJ1-2, with D maybe TRBD1 (5 bases). This CDR3 has 13 residues. Germline values: CDR1 MNHEY, CDR2 SMNVEV (reference sequence). The germline V and J ends were trimmed by 7 bases and 7 bases, with 16 bases remaining between them. CDR3 protein: CASTQLGGGGYTF. CDR3 coding DNA: TGTGCCAGCACCCAACTCGGGGGTGGTGGCTACACCTTC.

This clone has a single count. The V and J genes are TRBV7-2 and TRBJ1-5; 9 bases fit TRBD1. The CDR3 is 17 amino acids. Trimming at V came to 0 bases and at J to 6 bases, leaving 9 bases not matched to a gene. CDR1 SGHTA and CDR2 FQGNSA come from the germline V gene. As DNA, the CDR3 is TGTGCCAGCAGCTTAGCCCGGGACAGGGTATCTCCTCAGCCCCAGCATTTT. It yields the protein CASSLARDRVSPQPQHF.

V and J are TRBV10-3 and TRBJ1-2; the D gene is possibly TRBD1 (6 bases). There are 13 residues in the CDR3. V was trimmed by 5 bases and J by 4 bases, leaving 11 bases between them. The germline gives CDR1 ENHRY, CDR2 SYGVKD. The CDR3 loop is CAISQGMAYGYTF. For the CDR3, the DNA is TGTGCCATCAGTCAGGGGATGGCCTATGGCTACACCTTC.

The chain has TRBV29-1 and TRBJ2-5; 7 bases are a match to TRBD1. V lost 2 bases to trimming and J lost 4 bases; unmatched junction nucleotides: 4. This CDR3 region has 13 residues. CDR1 is SQVTM, CDR2 ANQGSEA, per germline. Written as DNA, the CDR3 is TGCAGCGTTGAACAATACAGGGGAGAGACCCAGTACTTC. Its protein is CSVEQYRGETQYF.

V and J are TRBV7-9 and TRBJ2-7, with 10 bases that match TRBD2. The germline CDR1 and CDR2 sequences are SEHNR and FQNEAQ (reference sequence). The junction had 5 bases not matched to a gene; V was cut back by 4 bases and J by 8 bases. The CDR3 loop spans 13 amino acids. Here the CDR3 reads CASSSSGSSQQYF. The CDR3 region has the DNA TGTGCCAGCAGCTCTAGCGGGAGCAGCCAGCAGTACTTC.

The chain combines TRBV6-1 with TRBJ2-5, with 12 bases identical to TRBD1. From germline, CDR1 is MNHNS and CDR2 SASEGT. J lost 1 base, V lost 2 bases, and 14 bases had no gene match. The length of the CDR3 is 20 residues. The CDR3 DNA is TGTGCCAGCAGTGAACGGCCCCCCGGGACAGGGGGCGATACCCAAGAGACCCAGTACTTC. This encodes CASSERPPGTGGDTQETQYF.

The chain uses TRBV5-1 and TRBJ2-3; 10 positions match TRBD1. This CDR3 has 16 residues. The V segment lost 3 bases and the J segment 0 bases; nucleotides outside the gene matches: 4. Germline V lookup: CDR1 SGHRS, CDR2 YFSETQ. CDR3: CASSSGQGISTDTQYF. The CDR3 DNA follows: TGCGCCAGCAGCTCGGGACAGGGGATTAGCACAGATACGCAGTATTTT.

The chain is built from TRBV7-2 and TRBJ2-1; D might be TRBD2 (5 bases). The CDR3 covers 17 residues. Germline V CDR1 and CDR2: SGHTA, FQGNSA. The V and J ends lost 0 bases and 0 bases respectively, with 12 bases between them. The CDR3 reads CASSLARRSVSYNEQFF. CDR3 bases: TGTGCCAGCAGCTTAGCGCGGAGGAGTGTCTCCTACAATGAGCAGTTCTTC.

This chain uses TRBV5-5 with TRBJ2-2, with 8 bases matching TRBD1. Germline V gene lookup returns CDR1 SGHKS and CDR2 YYEKEE (reference sequence). V shed 3 bases, J shed 0 bases, and the junction held 7 bases outside the gene matches. The CDR3 has 17 amino acids. Here the CDR3 reads CASSSLGQGANTGELFF. DNA of the CDR3: TGTGCCAGCAGCTCCCTCGGACAGGGAGCGAACACCGGGGAGCTGTTTTTT.

This clone showed up just a few times. The V and J genes are TRBV20-1 and TRBJ1-5; no firm D call. Between the trimmed V and J ends, which lost 3 bases and 2 bases, there was a span of 11 bases. Germline loops: CDR1 DFQATT, CDR2 SNEGSKA (reference sequence). The length of the CDR3 is 14 residues. For the CDR3, the DNA is TGCAGTGCTAGTAGCGGCGGCCGCAATCAGCCCCAGCATTTT. It specifies CSASSGGRNQPQHF.

The rearrangement joins TRBV28 to TRBJ2-7, with D maybe TRBD1 (7 bases). In germline, CDR1 is MDHEN, CDR2 SYDVKM. The CDR3 sequence is 15 residues long. Between the trimmed V and J ends, which lost 5 bases and 3 bases, there was a span of 17 bases. The CDR3 here is CASSPRSGGLYEQYF. The DNA for the CDR3 is TGTGCCAGCAGTCCCAGGTCAGGGGGGCTCTACGAGCAGTACTTC.

The chain uses TRBV3-1 (or the pseudogene TRBV3-2) and TRBJ1-1, with D possibly matching TRBD1 (5 bases). V was shortened by 0 bases and J by 0 bases, with 14 bases between the two germline ends. The CDR3 runs to 17 residues. CDR1 and CDR2 (germline): LGHDT, YNNKEL (reference sequence). The CDR3 is CASSQDFDRALNTEAFF. The CDR3 DNA reads as TGTGCCAGCAGCCAAGATTTTGACAGAGCTCTGAACACTGAAGCTTTCTTT.

The table lists this clone with a few counts. J is TRBJ1-6 and V is TRBV27; tentatively, D is TRBD1 (5 bases). Per the germline V gene, CDR1 is MNHEY and CDR2 is SMNVEV (reference sequence). The CDR3 extends over 13 amino acids. Trimming removed 5 bases from V and 7 bases from J, with 9 bases in between. CDR3 residues: CASSTRGNSPLHF. CDR3 sequence (DNA): TGTGCCAGCAGTACCCGGGGGAATTCACCCCTCCACTTT.

This clone has just a few counts. The chain combines TRBV28 with TRBJ1-1; possible D gene TRBD1, 6 bases. Germline CDR1 MDHEN, CDR2 SYDVKM. This CDR3 contains 16 residues. V dropped 6 bases and J dropped 0 bases, with 17 bases sitting between them. The CDR3 coding sequence is TGTGCCAGCAGCCTGACAGGACGACTCATGAACACTGAAGCTTTCTTT. The encoded protein is CASSLTGRLMNTEAFF.

V and J are TRBV6-6 and TRBJ2-5; tentative D call: TRBD1 (6 bases). V lost 6 bases and J lost 2, with 13 bases in between. The CDR3 sequence is 14 residues long. The V gene's germline CDR1 is MNHNY and CDR2 SVGAGI (reference sequence). The CDR3 DNA reads as TGTGCCAGCAGCGGTTACAGGGAGCAAGAGACCCAGTACTTC. It codes for CASSGYREQETQYF.

As DNA, the CDR3 is TGTGCCAGCTCACCAATGACAGCTTGGAACACTGAAGCTTTCTTT. Amino acids: CASSPMTAWNTEAFF. J is TRBJ1-1 and V is TRBV18; a possible D gene is TRBD1 (5 bases). The germline V and J ends were trimmed by 2 bases and 1 base, with 11 bases remaining between them. CDR1 is KGHSH, CDR2 LQKENI, per germline. The CDR3 length is 15 residues.

The chain is built from TRBV18 and TRBJ2-1; 8 bases agree with TRBD2. CDR3 length: 15 residues. Looked up from germline, CDR1 is KGHSH and CDR2 is LQKENI. V lost 1 base and J lost 5; bases outside the gene matches: 4. CDR3 in amino acids: CASSPLSGGNNEQFF. The DNA of the CDR3 is TGTGCCAGCTCACCACTAAGCGGGGGCAACAATGAGCAGTTCTTC.

The V and J genes are TRBV18 and TRBJ2-5; D remains ambiguous. Trimming took off 3 bases at V and 5 bases at J, with 16 bases between the two ends. The CDR3 extends over 15 amino acids. CDR1 is KGHSH and CDR2 is LQKENI in the germline V gene. In nucleotides, the CDR3 is TGTGCCAGCTCACCCCCGAGCCGGCAACAGGAGACCCAGTACTTC. Translation: CASSPPSRQQETQYF.

This sequence joins TRBV7-2 and TRBJ2-1; TRBD2 matches 7 bases. The CDR3 consists of 15 residues. Per the germline V gene, CDR1 is SGHTA and CDR2 is FQGNSA. Trimming cost V 2 bases and J 10 bases; bases outside gene matches: 11. CDR3 nucleotides: TGTGCCAGCAGCTTACTGGGACTTGCGGGAGCGGAGCAGTTCTTC. Its translation is CASSLLGLAGAEQFF.

This clone was counted a few times. The V and J genes are TRBV4-2 and TRBJ2-7, with TRBD2 identical over 8 bases. The V segment lost 6 bases and the J segment 1 base; nucleotides outside the gene matches: 5. CDR1 is LGHNA and CDR2 is YNFKEQ in the germline V gene. The CDR3 length is 14 residues. CDR3 sequence (DNA): TGTGCCAGCAGAGGACTAGCAGGGTCCTACGAGCAGTACTTC. Amino acid sequence: CASRGLAGSYEQYF.